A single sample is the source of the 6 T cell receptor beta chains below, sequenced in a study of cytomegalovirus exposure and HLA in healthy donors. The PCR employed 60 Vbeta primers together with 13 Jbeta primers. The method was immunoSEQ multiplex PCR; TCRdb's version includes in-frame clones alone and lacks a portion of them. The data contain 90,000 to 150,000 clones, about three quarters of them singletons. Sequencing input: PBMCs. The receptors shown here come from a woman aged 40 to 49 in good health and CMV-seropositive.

For the CDR3, the DNA is TGTGCCAGCAGCGTAGCTAACGACAATGAGCAGTTCTTC. This gives the protein CASSVANDNEQFF. The rearrangement uses TRBV9 and TRBJ2-1; D is undetermined. Germline V gene data show CDR1 as SGDLS and CDR2 as YYNGEE. Trimming pared 0 bases from V and 5 bases from J, leaving 6 bases between. This CDR3 is 13 amino acids long. Variable domain in full (rest from reference TRBV9 and TRBJ2-1): DSGVTQTPKHLITATGQRVTLRCSPRSGDLSVYWYQQSLDQGLQFLIQYYNGEERAKGNILERFSAQQFPDLHSELNLSSLELGDSALYFCASSVANDNEQFFGPGTRLTVL.

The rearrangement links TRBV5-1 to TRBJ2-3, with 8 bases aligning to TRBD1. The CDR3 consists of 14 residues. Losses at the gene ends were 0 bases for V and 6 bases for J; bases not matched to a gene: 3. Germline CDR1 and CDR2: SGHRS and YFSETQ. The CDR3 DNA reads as TGCGCCAGCAGCTTGGACAGGGGGGCCGATACGCAGTATTTT. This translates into CASSLDRGADTQYF. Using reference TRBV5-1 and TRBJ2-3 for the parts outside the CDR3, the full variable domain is KAGVTQTPRYLIKTRGQQVTLSCSPISGHRSVSWYQQTPGQGLQFLFEYFSETQRNKGNFPGRFSGRQFSNSRSEMNVSTLELGDSALYLCASSLDRGADTQYFGPGTRLTVL.

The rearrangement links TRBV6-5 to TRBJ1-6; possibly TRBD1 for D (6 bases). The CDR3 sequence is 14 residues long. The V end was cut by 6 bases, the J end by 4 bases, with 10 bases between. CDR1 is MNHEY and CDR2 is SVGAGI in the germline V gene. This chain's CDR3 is CASRVGTYNSPLHF. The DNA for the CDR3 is TGTGCCAGCAGGGTAGGGACATATAATTCACCCCTCCACTTT.

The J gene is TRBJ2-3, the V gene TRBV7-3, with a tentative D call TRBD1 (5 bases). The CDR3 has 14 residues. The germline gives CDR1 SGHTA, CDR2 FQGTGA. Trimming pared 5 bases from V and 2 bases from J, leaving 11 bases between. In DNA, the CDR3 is TGTGCCAGCAGCCCAGGGCAGCACACAGATACGCAGTATTTT. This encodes CASSPGQHTDTQYF.

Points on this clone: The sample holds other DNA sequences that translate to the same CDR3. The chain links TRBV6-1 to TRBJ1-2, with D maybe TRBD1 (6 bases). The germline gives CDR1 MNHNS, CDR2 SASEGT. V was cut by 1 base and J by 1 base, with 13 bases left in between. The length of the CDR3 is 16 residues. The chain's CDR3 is CASSEVKQGYNYGYTF. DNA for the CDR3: TGTGCCAGCAGTGAAGTTAAACAGGGTTATAACTATGGCTACACCTTC.

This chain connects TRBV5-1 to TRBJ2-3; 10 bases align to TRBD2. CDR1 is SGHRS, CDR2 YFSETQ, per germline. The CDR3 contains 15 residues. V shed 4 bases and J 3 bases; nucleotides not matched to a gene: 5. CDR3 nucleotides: TGCGCCAGCAGCCAAGGACTAGCGGTAACAGATACGCAGTATTTT. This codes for CASSQGLAVTDTQYF. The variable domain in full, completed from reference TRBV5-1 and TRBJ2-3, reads KAGVTQTPRYLIKTRGQQVTLSCSPISGHRSVSWYQQTPGQGLQFLFEYFSETQRNKGNFPGRFSGRQFSNSRSEMNVSTLELGDSALYLCASSQGLAVTDTQYFGPGTRLTVL.